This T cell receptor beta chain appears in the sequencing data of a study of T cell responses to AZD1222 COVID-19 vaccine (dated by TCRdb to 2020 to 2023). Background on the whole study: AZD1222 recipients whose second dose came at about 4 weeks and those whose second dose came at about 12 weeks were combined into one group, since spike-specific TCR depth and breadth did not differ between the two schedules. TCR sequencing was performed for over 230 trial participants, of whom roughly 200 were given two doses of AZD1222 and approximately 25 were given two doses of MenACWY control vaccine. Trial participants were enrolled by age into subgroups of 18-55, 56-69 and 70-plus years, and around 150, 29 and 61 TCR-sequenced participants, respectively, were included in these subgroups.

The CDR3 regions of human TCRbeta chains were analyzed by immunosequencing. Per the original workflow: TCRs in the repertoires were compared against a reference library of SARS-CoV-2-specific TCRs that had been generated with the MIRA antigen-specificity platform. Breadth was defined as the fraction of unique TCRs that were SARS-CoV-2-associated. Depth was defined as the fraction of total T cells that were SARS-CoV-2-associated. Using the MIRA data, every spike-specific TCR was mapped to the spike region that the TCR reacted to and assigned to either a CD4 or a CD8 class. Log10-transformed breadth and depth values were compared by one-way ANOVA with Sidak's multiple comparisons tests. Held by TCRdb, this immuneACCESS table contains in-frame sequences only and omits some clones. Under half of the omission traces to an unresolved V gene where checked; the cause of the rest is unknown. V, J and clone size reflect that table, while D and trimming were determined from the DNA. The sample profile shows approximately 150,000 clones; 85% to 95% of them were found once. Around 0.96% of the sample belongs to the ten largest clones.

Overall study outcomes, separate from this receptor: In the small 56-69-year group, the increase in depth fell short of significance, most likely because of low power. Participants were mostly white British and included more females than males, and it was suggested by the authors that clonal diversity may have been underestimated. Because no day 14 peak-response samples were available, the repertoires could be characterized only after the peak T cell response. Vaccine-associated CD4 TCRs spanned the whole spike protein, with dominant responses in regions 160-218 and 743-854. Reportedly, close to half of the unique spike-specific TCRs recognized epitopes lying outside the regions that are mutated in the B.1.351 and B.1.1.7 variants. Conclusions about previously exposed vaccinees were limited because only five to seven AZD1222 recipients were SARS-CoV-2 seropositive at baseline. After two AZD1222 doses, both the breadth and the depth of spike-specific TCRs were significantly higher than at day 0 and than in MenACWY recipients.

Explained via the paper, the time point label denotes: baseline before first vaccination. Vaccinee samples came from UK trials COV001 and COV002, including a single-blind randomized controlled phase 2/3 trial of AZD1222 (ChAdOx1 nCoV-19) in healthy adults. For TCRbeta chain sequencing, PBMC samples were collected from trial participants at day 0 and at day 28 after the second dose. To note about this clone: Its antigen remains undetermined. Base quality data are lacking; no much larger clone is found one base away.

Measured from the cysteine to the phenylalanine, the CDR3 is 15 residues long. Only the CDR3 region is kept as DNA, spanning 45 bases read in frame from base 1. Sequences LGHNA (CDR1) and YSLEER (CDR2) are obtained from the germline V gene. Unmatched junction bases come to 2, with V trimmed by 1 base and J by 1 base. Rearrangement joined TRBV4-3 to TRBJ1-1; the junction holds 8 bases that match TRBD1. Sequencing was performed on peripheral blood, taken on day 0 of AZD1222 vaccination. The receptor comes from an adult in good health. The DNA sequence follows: TGCGCCAGCAGCCAAGGACAGGGGTGGAACACTGAAGCTTTCTTT. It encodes CASSQGQGWNTEAFF.